This T cell receptor (beta chain) was sequenced in a study of T cell changes during pregnancy in multiple sclerosis. The CDR3 has 13 amino acids. Germline CDR1 is SGHRS and CDR2 is YFSETQ. Trimming took off 6 bases at V and 1 base at J, with 10 bases between the two ends. The protocol was immunoSEQ multiplex PCR, while the TCRdb copy is restricted to in-frame clones and leaves out a portion. There are about 50,000 clones in the sample; about nine tenths occur only once, and 0.25% to 0.3% lies in the top ten. Only one count was recorded for this clone. This material consisted of CD4+ T cells from peripheral blood mononuclear cells, taken in the second trimester of pregnancy. The chain carries TRBV5-1 and TRBJ1-1, with D hard to call. The origin of this receptor is a female donor with multiple sclerosis, enrolled in a pregnancy study. The CDR3 DNA is TGCGCCAGCATGTACACATCGAACACTGAAGCTTTCTTT. It specifies CASMYTSNTEAFF. Full variable domain (missing parts from reference TRBV5-1 and TRBJ1-1): KAGVTQTPRYLIKTRGQQVTLSCSPISGHRSVSWYQQTPGQGLQFLFEYFSETQRNKGNFPGRFSGRQFSNSRSEMNVSTLELGDSALYLCASMYTSNTEAFFGQGTRLTVV.